The T cell receptor beta chain described here comes from a study of cytomegalovirus exposure and HLA in healthy donors. Trimming left V 1 base short and J 10 bases short, with 17 bases between. The CDR3 runs to 16 residues. Germline V CDR1 and CDR2: MGHRA, YSYEKL. Both 60 Vbeta primers and 13 Jbeta primers went into the PCR. Data came from immunoSEQ multiplex PCR; TCRdb stores just in-frame clones and leaves some out. The sample comprises tens of thousands of clones, around 75% of which are singletons, and around 15% rests with the top ten. The sequenced material came from PBMCs. The chain couples TRBV4-1 to TRBJ1-6, with D maybe TRBD1 (6 bases). This receptor was obtained from a woman in her thirties or forties in good health and CMV-seropositive. In DNA form, the CDR3 reads TGCGCCAGCAGCCAAGGCCCCGGACAGTGGGAATCACCCCTCCACTTT. Translated, it gives CASSQGPGQWESPLHF.